The source of this T cell receptor (beta chain) is a study of T-cell memory formation after mild COVID-19 (dated by TCRdb to about 2021). General notes on the study: TCR sequence clusters from the two donors were largely donor specific. In a couple of donors, T-cell clones that expanded and contracted after mild COVID-19 were followed by sequencing TCRalpha and TCRbeta repertoires longitudinally. The cohort was made up of two young adult volunteers, one female and one male, who were previously healthy. Points the paper makes about the study in general: Contracting CD4+ clones appeared mostly in the CM and EM memory subsets, whereas CD8+ clones were enriched in EMRA. Only a couple of mild cases were covered in the study, and larger cohorts including severe cases with pre-infection samples were considered necessary. Balanced CD4/CD8 phenotypes were observed for clones contracting from day 15 to 85, whereas a bias towards CD4+ was observed for a second wave of clones expanding from day 15 to 37. The detection of some responding clones in pre-infection memory suggests that pre-existing cross-reactive memory T cells joined the SARS-CoV-2 response. SARS-CoV-2 specificity was not confirmed for the second-wave clones peaking on day 37.

Sequencing took place on an Illumina NovaSeq 6000. TCRalpha and TCRbeta cDNA libraries were constructed by 5'RACE with constant-segment primers, with sample barcodes and unique molecular identifiers being introduced. Trizol reagent was used to extract RNA from every sample. The libraries were amplified in two PCR steps, and the second step added a second sample barcode and Illumina TruSeq adapters. Libraries were sequenced on an Illumina NovaSeq with 2 x 150 bp paired-end reads. Turning to the authors' computational methods: The reads were demultiplexed and collapsed into UMI-guided consensus sequences using migec v1.2.7. Using mixcr v2.1.11, UMI consensuses were aligned to TRA and TRB V and J templates and then assembled into clonotypes. Clonotypes were classified as expanded or contracted when called significant by both edgeR and NoisET, with noise models trained on biological replicates. For edgeR calls, a false discovery rate-adjusted p below 0.01 and a log2 fold-change threshold of 1 were applied. As an exploratory analysis of dynamics, PCA with hierarchical clustering was applied to max-normalized trajectories of the 1000 most abundant clonotypes. Separately sequenced CD4+ and CD8+ repertoires were used to assign the CD4 or CD8 phenotype of responding clones. Using fastp at Q25 and MiXCR, TCRdb reprocessed the public reads and kept productive beta chains. CDR3 protein duplicates are merged, each entry listing the most common genes and DNA. The V and J calls shown here were made by TCRdb, not taken from the authors' results. The sample data list 250,000 to 400,000 distinct CDR3 sequences, and around 15% of these were observed just once. The top ten constitute 21% of the sample.

Ficoll-Paque density gradient centrifugation was the method used to isolate PBMCs. This clonotype was counted only a few times. Which antigen it targets is not known. The record has no base qualities; no much larger clone is one base away. The TCR was taken from a man aged 18 to 29 who had mild COVID-19 (a few samples of this study predate the infection). The sample titles of this study are shuffled in the database, so cell type and time point are left out; the donor was told from shared clones. The sample consisted of PBMCs or a T cell subset sorted from them (not recorded which).

The CDR3 is CASSFPQGVTNEQYF. The DNA sequence is given as TGTGCCAGCAGCTTTCCCCAGGGAGTTACAAACGAGCAGTACTTC. The chain links TRBV7-9 with TRBJ2-7, with the D call perhaps TRBD1 or TRBD2, as 5 bases match in each case. The CDR3 starts with the cysteine, ends with the phenylalanine, and has 15 residues. Just CDR3 DNA is preserved here, 45 bases in frame from base 1. V is shortened by 3 bases, J by 5 bases, and the region joining them spans 17 bases. In the germline V gene (reference sequence), CDR1 corresponds to SEHNR and CDR2 to FQNEAQ.